This record concerns one TCR beta chain sequence. The clone's antigen remains unknown. Base qualities are not provided; no much larger clone lies one nucleotide away. The sample originates from a study of beta chain features in type 1 diabetes listed by TCRdb under 2018. Turning to the overall study: Mean age, gender distribution, total cell number and subset yield did not differ between patients and healthy donors. In the study, TCRB repertoires of sorted circulating CD4+ T cell subsets from recently diagnosed type 1 diabetes patients were compared with those of matched healthy donors. Whereas all 30 or so donors provided naive and central memory subsets, regulatory and stem cell-like memory subsets were isolated from just 8 patients and roughly 8 healthy donors. A total of 85 million to 110 million sorted cells were examined across all samples, and RNA yield correlated strongly with the number of cells per subset. On the study overall, not on this receptor specifically: At VDJ recombination sites, type 1 diabetes patients had fewer insertions and more deleted nucleotides, which implies abnormalities in thymic rearrangement. A moderate but significant shortening of TCRB CDR3 length was observed in type 1 diabetes patients in all four CD4+ subsets. Because cDNA was sequenced instead of genomic DNA, highly expressing activated cells could be over-represented, though the groups showed no difference in activation or CD3 levels. Naive, central memory and regulatory TCRB repertoires appeared more similar among patients than among healthy donors. Only small numbers of individuals were included in the HLA sub-analyses, which left unresolved whether HLA type had any influence on TCRB rearrangement. PCR may preferentially amplify shorter templates, but because patient and control samples were amplified and corrected together, any resulting skew would affect both groups equally.

Each donor gave one peripheral blood draw, approximately 110 mL on average, collected into heparinised tubes. A BD FACSAria II and a panel including CD45RO, CCR7, CD25, CD127, CD95 and CD27 were used to sort naive, central memory, regulatory and stem cell-like memory CD4+ T cells. All sorted populations exceeded 95% purity. PBMCs were separated immediately by Lymphoprep density gradient centrifugation and were stained directly, without being cultured. Samples were stained and sorted in pairs, with one healthy donor and one patient per experiment, so that batch effects were minimized. The High Capacity cDNA Reverse Transcription Kit was used to reverse transcribe all of the isolated RNA, meaning that expressed TCRB transcripts were what got sequenced. Naive, central memory and regulatory T cell samples underwent deep immunoSEQ sequencing, averaging approximately 3.5 million total reads per sample. After sorted cells were lysed in RLT buffer, RNA was extracted with DNase-treated RNeasy Micro or Mini kits, with the choice depending on cell number. Each cell subset was processed separately to prevent cross-contamination, with patient and healthy donor samples processed together. TCRB sequences were amplified from cDNA with the immunoSEQ multiplex PCR, producing 87-bp fragments spanning the CDR3 region. Sequencing of the amplicons was done on the Illumina HiSeq platform. Per the source publication's procedure: Synthetic template baselines were used to correct PCR bias computationally, reads within Hamming distance 2 were collapsed together, and singletons that could not be merged were discarded. Reads were aligned against IMGT to assign V, D and J genes, CDR3 length and insertions or deletions at six rearrangement sites. Clonotype counts were normalized to sorted cell number within each subset before computing true diversity and Gini coefficients with the tcR R package. The overlap coefficient, calculated on TCRB nucleotide sequences, was used to measure repertoire sharing. TCRdb took this table from immuneACCESS and kept in-frame rearrangements with V and J called. Such tables lack part of the clones; where checked against another copy, unresolved V genes explain under half of the gap, and the rest is unexplained. The V and J calls and the clone size are those of that table, but D and trimming were determined from the DNA. This sample is represented by some 370,000 clones; around 10% of them were singletons. Roughly 0.54% of the sample belongs to the ten largest clones.

The CDR3 spans 14 residues, from the cysteine through the phenylalanine. Only the CDR3 region is kept as DNA, spanning 42 bases read in frame from base 1. The source is a young man with type 1 diabetes. Specimen: central memory CD4+ T cells from blood. This chain joins TRBV21-1 to TRBJ2-3; the table's D call TRBD1 went unverified against the DNA. TRBV21-1 is deemed a pseudogene. The encoded CDR3 is CASSLDRGTDTQYF. The sequence in DNA is TGTGCCAGCAGCTTAGACAGGGGCACAGATACGCAGTATTTT.